What follows is one TCR beta chain and its context. The sample is drawn from a study of blood T cell repertoires in COVID-19. Assay: immunoSEQ multiplex PCR; the TCRdb copy retains only in-frame clones and omits some. In the table there are 300,000 to 450,000 clones, around 87% of which are singletons. The germline gives CDR1 SGHTA, CDR2 FQGNSA. Trimming took 3 bases from V and 2 from J, leaving 7 bases between them. This CDR3 contains 13 residues. This TCR came from a man between 18 and 29 years old who had recovered from COVID-19. Sequencing was performed on PBMCs or T cells enriched from blood (not recorded which). This sequence joins TRBV7-2 and TRBJ1-2; D perhaps matches TRBD1 (6 bases). The CDR3 bases are TGTGCCAGCAGCTTTGACAGGAACTATGGCTACACCTTC. Translated: CASSFDRNYGYTF.